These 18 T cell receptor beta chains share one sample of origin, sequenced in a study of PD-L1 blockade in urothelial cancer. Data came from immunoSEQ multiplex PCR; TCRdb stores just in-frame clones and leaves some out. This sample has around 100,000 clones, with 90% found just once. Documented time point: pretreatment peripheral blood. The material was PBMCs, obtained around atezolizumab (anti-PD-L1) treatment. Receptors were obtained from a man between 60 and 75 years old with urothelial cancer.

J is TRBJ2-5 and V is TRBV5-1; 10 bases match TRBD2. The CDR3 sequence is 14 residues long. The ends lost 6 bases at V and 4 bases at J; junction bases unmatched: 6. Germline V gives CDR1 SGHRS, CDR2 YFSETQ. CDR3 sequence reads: CASKSGRARETQYF. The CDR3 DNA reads TGCGCCAGCAAAAGCGGGAGGGCCAGAGAGACCCAGTACTTC. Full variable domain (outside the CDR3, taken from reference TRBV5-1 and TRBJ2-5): KAGVTQTPRYLIKTRGQQVTLSCSPISGHRSVSWYQQTPGQGLQFLFEYFSETQRNKGNFPGRFSGRQFSNSRSEMNVSTLELGDSALYLCASKSGRARETQYFGPGTRLLVL.

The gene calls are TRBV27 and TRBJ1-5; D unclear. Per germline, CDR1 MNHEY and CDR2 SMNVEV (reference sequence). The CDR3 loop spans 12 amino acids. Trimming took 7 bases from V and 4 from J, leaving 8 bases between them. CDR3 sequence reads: CASNLENQPQHF. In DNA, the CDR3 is TGTGCCAGCAACTTAGAAAATCAGCCCCAGCATTTT.

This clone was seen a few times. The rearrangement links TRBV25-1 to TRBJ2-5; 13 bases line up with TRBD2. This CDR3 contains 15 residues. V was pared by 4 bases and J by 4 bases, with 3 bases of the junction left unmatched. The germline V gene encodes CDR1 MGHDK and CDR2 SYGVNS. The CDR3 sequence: CASSARLAGGETQYF. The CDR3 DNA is TGTGCCAGCAGTGCGCGACTAGCGGGGGGAGAGACCCAGTACTTC.

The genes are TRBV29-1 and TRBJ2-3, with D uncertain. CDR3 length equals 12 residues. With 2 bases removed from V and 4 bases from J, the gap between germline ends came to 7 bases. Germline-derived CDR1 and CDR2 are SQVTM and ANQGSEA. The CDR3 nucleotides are TGCAGCGTTGAAATTTCGGCAGATACGCAGTATTTT. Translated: CSVEISADTQYF.

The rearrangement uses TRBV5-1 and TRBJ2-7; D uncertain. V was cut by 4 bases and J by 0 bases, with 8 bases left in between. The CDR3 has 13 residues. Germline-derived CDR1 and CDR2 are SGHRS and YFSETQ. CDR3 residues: CASSPNPSYEQYF. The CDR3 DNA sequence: TGCGCCAGCAGCCCTAACCCCTCCTACGAGCAGTACTTC.

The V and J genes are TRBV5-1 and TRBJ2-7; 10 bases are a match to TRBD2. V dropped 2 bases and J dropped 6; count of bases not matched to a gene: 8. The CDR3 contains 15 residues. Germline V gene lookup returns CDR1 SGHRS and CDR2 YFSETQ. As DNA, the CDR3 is TGCGCCAGCAGCTTACCCGAGCGGGGGGGCGCCGAGCAGTACTTC. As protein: CASSLPERGGAEQYF.

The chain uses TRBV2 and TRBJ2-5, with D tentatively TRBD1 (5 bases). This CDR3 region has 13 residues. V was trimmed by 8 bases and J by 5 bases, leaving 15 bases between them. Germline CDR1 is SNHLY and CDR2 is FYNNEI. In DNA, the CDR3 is TGTGCCAGCCTGGGGCCCTTGCGGGAGACCCAGTACTTC. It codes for CASLGPLRETQYF.

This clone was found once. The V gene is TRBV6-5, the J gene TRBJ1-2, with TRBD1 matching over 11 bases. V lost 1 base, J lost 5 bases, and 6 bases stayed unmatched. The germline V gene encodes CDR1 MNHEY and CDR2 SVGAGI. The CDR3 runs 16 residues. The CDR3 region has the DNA TGTGCCAGCAGTTACTTGGGGACAGGGGGACGGTATGGCTACACCTTC. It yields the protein CASSYLGTGGRYGYTF.

The DNA for the CDR3 is TGCGCCAGCAGTGAGACTAGCGGTTTCCCCGGGGAGCTGTTTTTT. Translation gives CASSETSGFPGELFF. The chain has TRBV10-2 and TRBJ2-2; 8 bases align to TRBD2. Per the germline V gene, CDR1 is WSHSY and CDR2 is SAAADI. The J segment lost 6 bases and the V segment lost 2 bases, leaving 5 bases of the junction unmatched. The CDR3 has 15 residues.

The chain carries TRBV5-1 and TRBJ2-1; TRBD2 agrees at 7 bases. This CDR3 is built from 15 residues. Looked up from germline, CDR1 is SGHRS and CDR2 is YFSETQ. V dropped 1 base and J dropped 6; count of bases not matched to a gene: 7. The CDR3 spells CASSLFSGDLNEQFF. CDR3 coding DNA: TGCGCCAGCAGCTTGTTCAGCGGGGATCTCAATGAGCAGTTCTTC.

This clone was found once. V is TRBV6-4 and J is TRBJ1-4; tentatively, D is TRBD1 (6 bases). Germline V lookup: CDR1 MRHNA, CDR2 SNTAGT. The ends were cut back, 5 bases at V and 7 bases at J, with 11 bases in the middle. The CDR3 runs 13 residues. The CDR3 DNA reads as TGTGCCAGCAGTATACTACAGGGTGAAAAACTGTTTTTT. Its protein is CASSILQGEKLFF.

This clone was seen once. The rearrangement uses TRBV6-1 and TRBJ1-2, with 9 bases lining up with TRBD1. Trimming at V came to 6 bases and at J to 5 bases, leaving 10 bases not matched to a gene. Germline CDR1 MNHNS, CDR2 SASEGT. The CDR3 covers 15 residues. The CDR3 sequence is CASRVRGQGFYGYTF. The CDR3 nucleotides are TGTGCCAGCAGGGTTAGGGGACAGGGTTTTTATGGCTACACCTTC.

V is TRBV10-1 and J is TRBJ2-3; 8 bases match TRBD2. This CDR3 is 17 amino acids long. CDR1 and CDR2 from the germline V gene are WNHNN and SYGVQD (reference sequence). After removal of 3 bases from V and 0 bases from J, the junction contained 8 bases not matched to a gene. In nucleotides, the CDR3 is TGCGCCAGCAGTGATCTTCTAGCGGGCACTAGCACAGATACGCAGTATTTT. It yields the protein CASSDLLAGTSTDTQYF.

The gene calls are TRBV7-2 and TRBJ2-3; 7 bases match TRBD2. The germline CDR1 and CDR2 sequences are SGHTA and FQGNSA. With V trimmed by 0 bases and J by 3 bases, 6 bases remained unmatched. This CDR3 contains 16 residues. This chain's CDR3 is CASSLAGTIETDTQYF. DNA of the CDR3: TGTGCCAGCAGCTTAGCCGGGACTATTGAGACAGATACGCAGTATTTT.

CDR3 nucleotide sequence: TGTGCCAGCAGACCAACAGGGGGCAAAGATCAGCCCCAGCATTTT. Protein sequence: CASRPTGGKDQPQHF. The J gene is TRBJ1-5, the V gene TRBV28; 9 positions agree with TRBD1. This CDR3 is built from 15 residues. Trimming at V came to 6 bases and at J to 5 bases, leaving 8 bases not matched to a gene. The germline V gene has CDR1 MDHEN and CDR2 SYDVKM.

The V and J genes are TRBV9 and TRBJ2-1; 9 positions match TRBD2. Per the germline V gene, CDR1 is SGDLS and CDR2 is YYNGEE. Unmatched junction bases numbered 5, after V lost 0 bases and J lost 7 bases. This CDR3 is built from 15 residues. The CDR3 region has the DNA TGTGCCAGCAGCGTAGTGCGGGAGGGCCAGAATGAGCAGTTCTTC. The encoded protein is CASSVVREGQNEQFF.

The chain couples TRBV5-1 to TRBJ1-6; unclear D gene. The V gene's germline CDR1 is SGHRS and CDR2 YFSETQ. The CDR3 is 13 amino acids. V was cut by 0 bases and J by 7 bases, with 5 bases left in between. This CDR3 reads CASSLDQNSPLHF. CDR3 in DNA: TGCGCCAGCAGCTTGGATCAGAATTCACCCCTCCACTTT.

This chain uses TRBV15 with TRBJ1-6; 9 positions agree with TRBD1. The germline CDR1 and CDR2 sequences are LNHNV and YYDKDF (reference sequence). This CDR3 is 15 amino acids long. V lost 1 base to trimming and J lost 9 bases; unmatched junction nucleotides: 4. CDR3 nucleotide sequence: TGTGCCACCAGCAGAGGGGGACAGGGCACTTCACCCCTCCACTTT. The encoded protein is CATSRGGQGTSPLHF.